This T cell receptor beta chain is from a study of OX40 agonist ivuxolimab in advanced cancers. Study results and caveats: Average numbers of expanded clones were greater in CD8+ T cells than in CD4+.

Comment on this clone: Its antigen is still unknown.

The CDR3 sequence is 13 residues long. Germline CDR1 is MNHEY and CDR2 is SVGAGI. V shed 5 bases and J 5 bases; nucleotides not matched to a gene: 3. Repertoires were generated with immunoSEQ multiplex PCR, while TCRdb's copy carries only in-frame clones and drops some. This table holds more than 80,000 clones, around 94% found once. This receptor was obtained from an adult with an advanced solid tumor such as melanoma, head and neck, liver or kidney cancer. The sample in question was CD4+ or CD8+ T cells sorted from blood, obtained in a trial of the OX40 agonist ivuxolimab. This chain uses TRBV6-5 with TRBJ1-5; 7 bases fit TRBD1. The CDR3 region is CASSRQGDQPQHF. In DNA, the CDR3 is TGTGCCAGCAGTCGACAGGGAGATCAGCCCCAGCATTTT.